One T cell receptor (beta chain) is described in this entry. Its antigen is not identified. Trimming pared 8 bases from V and 1 base from J, leaving 11 bases between. The germline gives CDR1 LGHDT, CDR2 YNNKEL (reference sequence). The CDR3 is made up of 13 amino acids. The record originates from a study of T cell responses to AZD1222 COVID-19 vaccine. The study's findings and limits: Donors skewed white British and female; clonal diversity was possibly underestimated.

The table came from immunoSEQ multiplex PCR; TCRdb's copy has only in-frame clones and leaves some out. The repertoire includes approximately 120,000 clones, 91% of them detected once, and roughly 6.9% sits in the top ten. V is TRBV3-1 (or the pseudogene TRBV3-2) and J is TRBJ1-1; D remains unclear. This clonotype was obtained from an adult in good health. The material was peripheral blood, obtained on day 0 of AZD1222 vaccination. The CDR3 loop is CASLDRKNTEAFF. In nucleotides, the CDR3 is TGTGCCAGCCTAGACCGTAAGAACACTGAAGCTTTCTTT.